The rows below give T cell receptor beta chains drawn from one sample of a study of sequential checkpoint blockade in melanoma. Data came from immunoSEQ multiplex PCR; TCRdb stores just in-frame clones and leaves some out. The profile shows about 3,000 clones, 22% of them singletons. The sample consisted of tumor tissue (inferred from file names), taken from a patient given nivolumab and ipilimumab in sequence. These receptors all stem from a human donor with melanoma. The CDR3 runs from the conserved cysteine through the conserved F or W. A D gene is named only where the DNA matches it firmly. Clone size is not always given. Where it is, it says once, few, many or a class for expanded clones.

D gene	V gene	J gene	CDR3 length	clone size	CDR3 DNA	CDR3 protein
-	TRBV6-8	TRBJ2-7	13	few	TGTGCCAGCAAAACGGGGAGCTCCTACGAGCAGTACTTC	CASKTGSSYEQYF
TRBD2	TRBV4-1	TRBJ2-1	15	many	TGCGCCAGCAGCCAAGAACTACTAGCGGGAGGAACGGAGTTCTTC	CASSQELLAGGTEFF
-	TRBV11-3	TRBJ2-7	15	many	TGTGCCAGCAGCTGGGGCAGGGAAACCCCCTACGAGCAGTACTTC	CASSWGRETPYEQYF
-	TRBV9	TRBJ2-1	15	medium-sized	TGTGCCAGCAGCAGTTATGAGATAAGCCACAATGAGCAGTTCTTC	CASSSYEISHNEQFF
TRBD1	TRBV6-8	TRBJ2-5	15	few	TGTGCCAGCAGTCAGGACAGGGTAGTGAGTCGGGCCCAGTACTTC	CASSQDRVVSRAQYF
-	TRBV23-1	TRBJ1-2	13	-	TGCGCCAGCAGCTGGATGGAAGGGTATGGCTACACCTTC	CASSWMEGYGYTF
-	TRBV19	TRBJ2-2	15	few	TGTGCCAGTAGTATAGATGAGGGGAGTGCCGGGGAGCTGTTTTTT	CASSIDEGSAGELFF
-	TRBV6-8	TRBJ2-7	14	-	TGTGCCAGCACCTACCGGGATTCAAGCTACGAGCAGTACTTC	CASTYRDSSYEQYF
-	TRBV6-8	TRBJ2-5	14	few	TGTGCCATCAAAGTTGGTAGCGGACAAGAGACCCAGTACTTC	CAIKVGSGQETQYF
TRBD1	TRBV18	TRBJ1-4	15	-	TGTGCCAGCTCACCACGGGGACAGGGGACCGAAAAACTGTTTTTT	CASSPRGQGTEKLFF
-	TRBV28	TRBJ2-2	15	-	TGTGCCAGCATCCCGGGAGACAGGGAAACCGGGGAGCTGTTTTTT	CASIPGDRETGELFF
TRBD1	TRBV19	TRBJ1-3	15	medium-sized	TGTGCCAGTAGTCCTCAGACAGGGGGAGGAAACACCATATATTTT	CASSPQTGGGNTIYF
TRBD1	TRBV5-1	TRBJ2-5	16	-	TGCGCCAGCAGCTTGGCCACAGGGGGCGGCCAAGAGACCCAGTACTTC	CASSLATGGGQETQYF
TRBD1	TRBV15	TRBJ1-2	15	-	TGTGCCACCAGCAGAGCCCGGGACAGGGGCTATGGCTACACCTTC	CATSRARDRGYGYTF